These 26 T cell receptor beta chains originate from one sample sequenced in a study of tumor-infiltrating lymphocytes in primary liver carcinoma. Production of TCR beta cDNA used around 0.45 ug total RNA together with a constant-region primer. Nested multiplex PCR, run for three rounds with slightly modified ARM-PCR, yielded TCR beta libraries. For approximately 11 cycles apiece, the opening two PCR rounds ran with TRBV1-TRBV30 forward primers and a C-beta reverse primer. Via MiXCR, TCRdb re-called the multiplex PCR reads, giving one row per CDR3 protein. The sample lists 250,000 to 400,000 distinct CDR3 sequences, 65% seen once, with approximately 9.4% in the top ten. Both blood RNA, taken from unsorted whole blood, and germline DNA were extracted. The sequenced material came from peripheral blood. Every receptor here comes from a man aged 40-55 years with primary liver carcinoma and hepatitis B virus infection.

On this clonotype: A junction boundary mismatches the germline segment, possibly from a read error. The rearrangement joins TRBV6-2 or TRBV6-3 to TRBJ2-3; 11 positions match TRBD1. The CDR3 length is 17 residues. Germline V CDR1 and CDR2: MNHEY, SVGEGT. The CDR3 spells CANSKHRGQGASGTQYF. The CDR3 coding sequence is TGTGCCAACAGCAAACATCGAGGACAGGGGGCATCAGGTACGCAATATTTT.

This clonotype was picked up a small number of times. The V and J genes are TRBV5-6 and TRBJ2-1, with TRBD2 identical over 8 bases. Trimming removed 3 bases from V and 9 bases from J; junction bases left unmatched: 2. Per germline, CDR1 SGHDT and CDR2 YYEEEE. The CDR3 is 12 residues long. The CDR3 reads CASSWTSLEQFF. The CDR3, as DNA: TGTGCCAGCAGCTGGACTAGCCTTGAGCAGTTCTTC. Using reference TRBV5-6 and TRBJ2-1 for the parts outside the CDR3, the full variable domain is DAGVTQSPTHLIKTRGQQVTLRCSPKSGHDTVSWYQQALGQGPQFIFQYYEEEERQRGNFPDRFSGHQFPNYSSELNVNALLLGDSALYLCASSWTSLEQFFGPGTRLTVL.

The chain is built from TRBV30 and TRBJ1-1; 7 bases fit TRBD1. This CDR3 contains 13 residues. Germline V gene sequence: CDR1 GTSNPN, CDR2 SVGIG (reference sequence). Trimming cost V 7 bases and J 1 base; bases outside gene matches: 6. The CDR3: CASQGTENTEAFF. The CDR3 nucleotides read TGTGCCTCCCAAGGGACAGAGAACACTGAAGCTTTCTTT.

This clonotype has at least ten counts. The chain couples TRBV6-1 to TRBJ1-1, with D unclear. Trimming removed 10 bases at V and 5 bases at J, with 20 bases between. The CDR3 has 14 residues. Germline V gene sequence: CDR1 MNHNS, CDR2 SASEGT. CDR3 region: CATPRPPKRTEAFF. In DNA form, the CDR3 reads TGTGCCACCCCTCGACCCCCGAAACGGACTGAAGCTTTCTTT.

This chain links TRBV29-1 with TRBJ2-3; D may be TRBD1 or TRBD2 (5 bases each). V shed 2 bases and J shed 4 bases, with 16 bases lying between them. Germline CDR1 reads SQVTM; CDR2 reads ANQGSEA. The CDR3 spans 15 residues. The CDR3 region is CSVEHWDDRADTQYF. In DNA, the CDR3 is TGCAGCGTTGAACATTGGGACGACCGGGCAGATACGCAGTATTTT.

About this clonotype itself: A much larger clone sits a single nucleotide away, making a read error possible. The chain has TRBV6-2 or TRBV6-3 and TRBJ2-1, with 10 bases identical to TRBD1. CDR3 length: 14 residues. The germline gives CDR1 MNHEY, CDR2 SVGEGT. The CDR3 region has the DNA TGTGCCAGCAGACTCCCGGGACAGGGGCGTGAGAAGTTCTTC. Translation: CASRLPGQGREKFF.

On this clonotype itself: The junction departs from germline at one end; a sequencing error may be responsible. This chain connects TRBV11-3 to TRBJ2-1, with D unresolved. CDR1 and CDR2 from the germline V gene are SGHNT and YENEEA. This CDR3 region has 14 residues. The CDR3 nucleotides read TGTGCCAGCAGCACATCCACAGAGTCTAGTGAGCAGCTCTTC. Translating it yields CASSTSTESSEQLF.

On this clonotype itself: A much larger clone differs by one base, so this may be a read error. The chain couples TRBV6-1 to TRBJ1-5; D gene unclear. Germline assignment: CDR1 MNHNS and CDR2 SASEGT. V dropped 11 bases and J dropped 2 bases, with 13 bases sitting between them. CDR3 length: 13 amino acids. The CDR3 DNA is TGTGCCGGTAAAGAGGAGGGCAATCAGCCCCAGCATTTT. Amino acid sequence: CAGKEEGNQPQHF.

Concerning this clonotype: At one end, the junction sequence differs from germline, possibly due to a read error. The chain combines TRBV5-1 with TRBJ1-2, with TRBD1 as a possible D gene (5 bases). There are 14 residues in the CDR3. Per the germline V gene, CDR1 is SGHRS and CDR2 is YFSETQ. CDR3 bases: TGCGCCAGCGGCAAGGACAACCCTAACTATAGCTACACCTTC. Protein product: CASGKDNPNYSYTF.

This clonotype was recorded at least ten times. The CDR3 coding sequence is TGTGCCAGCAGTGAACCGGGACAGGACACTGAAGCTTTCTTT. It codes for CASSEPGQDTEAFF. V usage is TRBV6-1 and J usage is TRBJ1-1, with 8 bases that match TRBD1. Trimming cost V 2 bases and J 3 bases; bases outside gene matches: 2. The CDR3 is made up of 14 amino acids. The V gene's germline CDR1 is MNHNS and CDR2 SASEGT.

A word on this clonotype: This may be a read error, as it is one base from a much larger clone. The chain employs TRBV4-2 and TRBJ2-5, with TRBD1 matching over 9 bases. Germline CDR1 and CDR2: LGHNA and YNFKEQ. The CDR3 has 14 residues. For the CDR3, the DNA is TGTGCCGGCAGCCAACAGGGGGCCGGGGAGACCCAGTACTTC. As protein: CAGSQQGAGETQYF.

On this clonotype: A much larger clone sits a single nucleotide away, making a read error possible. This chain joins TRBV4-1 and TRBJ2-3; D is undetermined. The V and J ends lost 0 bases and 10 bases respectively, with 11 bases between them. This CDR3 has 13 residues. CDR1 MGHRA and CDR2 YSYEKL come from the germline V gene. In nucleotides, the CDR3 is TGCGCCAGCAGCCAAGAGGTAGGTCGGGCGCAGTATTTT. It is translated as CASSQEVGRAQYF.

Turning to this clonotype: A much larger clone differs by one base, so this may be a read error. The gene calls are TRBV4-1 and TRBJ1-2; maybe TRBD1 (6 bases). CDR1 and CDR2 from the germline V gene are MGHRA and YSYEKL. The CDR3 length is 14 residues. The CDR3 DNA is TGCACCAGCAGCCAACCGACAGGAAACTATGGCTACACCTTC. Translation gives CTSSQPTGNYGYTF.

With regard to this clonotype: This could be a read error, since a much larger clone is one nucleotide away. This chain connects TRBV4-1 to TRBJ1-2, with D perhaps matching TRBD1 (5 bases). The CDR3 consists of 15 residues. CDR1 and CDR2 (germline): MGHRA, YSYEKL. The CDR3 DNA reads as TGCTCCAGCAGCCAAGATCTATCAGGGTTAAGGGGCTACACCTTC. Protein product: CSSSQDLSGLRGYTF.

CDR3 DNA: TGCGCCAGCAGCCTAAAGTTACAGGAGGATAGCTCAGATACGCAGTATTTT. Encoded protein: CASSLKLQEDSSDTQYF. This chain links TRBV4-1 with TRBJ2-3; D tentatively reads TRBD1 or TRBD2 (5 bases each). Trimming pared 4 bases from V and 4 bases from J, leaving 21 bases between. In germline, CDR1 is MGHRA, CDR2 YSYEKL. CDR3 size: 17 residues.

The rearrangement links TRBV11-1 to TRBJ2-1, with 13 bases matching TRBD2. The CDR3 is made up of 15 amino acids. Trimming at V came to 6 bases and at J to 7 bases, leaving 6 bases not matched to a gene. The germline CDR1 and CDR2 sequences are SGHAT and FQDESV (reference sequence). CDR3 residues: CASSYGTSGENEQFF. The CDR3 DNA sequence: TGTGCCAGCAGTTACGGGACTAGCGGGGAGAATGAGCAGTTCTTC.

In the case of this clonotype: It may be a read error: a sequence one base away is much more abundant. The V call is TRBV29-1, the J call TRBJ1-2; TRBD1 is a possible D gene (6 bases). Per the germline V gene, CDR1 is SQVTM and CDR2 is ANQGSEA. The CDR3 has 12 amino acids. The CDR3 loop is CSVEGAAYGYAF. The CDR3 DNA sequence: TGCAGCGTTGAGGGGGCAGCCTATGGCTACGCCTTC.

Concerning this clonotype: Just one base apart from a much larger clone, this may be a read error. The chain carries TRBV12-3 or TRBV12-4 and TRBJ2-1, with D perhaps matching TRBD1 (5 bases). The CDR3 is 13 amino acids. The ends were cut back, 10 bases at V and 6 bases at J, with 16 bases in the middle. CDR3 sequence (DNA): TGTGCCAACACCAGGGCCCTGGGCAATGAGCAGTTCTTC. Amino acid sequence: CANTRALGNEQFF.

As to this clonotype: This may arise from a read error, as a much more abundant clone is one base away. The chain employs TRBV5-4 and TRBJ2-1; weak D call: TRBD1 (5 bases). CDR3 length: 14 residues. Germline CDR1 is SGHNT and CDR2 is YYREEE (reference sequence). CDR3 amino acids: CTSTTGALTDEQFF. The CDR3 coding sequence is TGTACCAGCACCACAGGCGCCCTGACGGATGAGCAGTTCTTC.

Of note for this clonotype: A much larger clonotype is one base distant, so this may be a read error. This sequence joins TRBV11-2 and TRBJ2-7; no clear D. The CDR3 covers 13 residues. Trimming removed 2 bases at V and 2 bases at J, with 7 bases between. The germline CDR1 and CDR2 sequences are SGHAT and FQNNGV. In DNA, the CDR3 is TGTGCCAGCAGCTTACCGTTCGCCTACGAGCAGTACTTC. Protein sequence: CASSLPFAYEQYF. The full variable domain, rest sourced from reference TRBV11-2 and TRBJ2-7, is EAGVAQSPRYKIIEKRQSVAFWCNPISGHATLYWYQQILGQGPKLLIQFQNNGVVDDSQLPKDRFSAERLKGVDSTLKIQPAKLEDSAVYLCASSLPFAYEQYFGPGTRLTVT.

On this clonotype itself: This may stem from a read error, because a much larger clone lies one nucleotide away. Here the CDR3 omits its conserved ending phenylalanine or tryptophan, so a read error is the likely source. The chain couples TRBV12-3 or TRBV12-4 to TRBJ2-3; perhaps TRBD2 as D (5 bases). Trimming removed 5 bases at V and 2 bases at J, with 11 bases between. This CDR3 is built from 14 residues. In DNA form, the CDR3 reads TGTGCCAGCAGTAGGGAGAAGCCCACAGATACGCAGTATTTA. It codes for CASSREKPTDTQYL.

Note on this clonotype: A read error may be the cause here, since a much bigger clone is one base away. The chain links TRBV29-1 to TRBJ2-7, with a weak D call TRBD1 (6 bases). This CDR3 is 10 amino acids long. The germline V gene encodes CDR1 SQVTM and CDR2 ANQGSEA. DNA for the CDR3: TGCAACGTTACCGGGACAGAGCAGTACTTC. Translated, it gives CNVTGTEQYF.

This clonotype came up many times. This chain uses TRBV4-3 with TRBJ2-1; D perhaps matches TRBD1 (6 bases). V was shortened by 1 base and J by 6 bases, with 13 bases between the two germline ends. In germline, CDR1 is LGHNA, CDR2 YSLEER. There are 15 residues in the CDR3. CDR3 DNA: TGCGCCAGCAGCCAAGTACGGTTGGGGGCCAATGAGCAGTTCTTC. This sequence encodes CASSQVRLGANEQFF.

Points on this clonotype: A much larger clonotype is one base distant, so this may be a read error. The conserved final phenylalanine or tryptophan is absent from the CDR3, which likely points to a read error. CDR3 in amino acids: CAISESMAANYGYTL. CDR3 coding DNA: TGTGCCATCAGTGAGTCGATGGCAGCTAACTATGGCTACACCCTC. The rearrangement uses TRBV10-3 and TRBJ1-2; D is uncertain. The CDR3 is 15 amino acids. CDR1 is ENHRY and CDR2 is SYGVKD in the germline V gene. V lost 0 bases and J 0 bases, leaving 8 bases between the germline ends.

The chain carries TRBV6-6 and TRBJ2-1; D possibly matches TRBD1 or TRBD2 (6 bases each). From germline, CDR1 is MNHNY and CDR2 SVGAGI (reference sequence). The CDR3 loop spans 15 amino acids. Trimming removed 6 bases at V and 8 bases at J, with 20 bases between. CDR3 loop: CASSLPQGGGDEQFF. CDR3 nucleotide sequence: TGTGCCAGCAGCCTTCCACAGGGAGGTGGGGATGAGCAGTTCTTC.

The J gene is TRBJ2-2, the V gene TRBV10-1; no clear D gene. This CDR3 spans 12 amino acids. The V gene lost 6 bases and the J gene lost 4 bases, with 6 bases spanning the gap. In germline, CDR1 is WNHNN, CDR2 SYGVQD (reference sequence). The CDR3 sequence is CASSDCTGELFF. For the CDR3, the DNA is TGCGCCAGCAGCGATTGCACCGGGGAGCTGTTTTTT.